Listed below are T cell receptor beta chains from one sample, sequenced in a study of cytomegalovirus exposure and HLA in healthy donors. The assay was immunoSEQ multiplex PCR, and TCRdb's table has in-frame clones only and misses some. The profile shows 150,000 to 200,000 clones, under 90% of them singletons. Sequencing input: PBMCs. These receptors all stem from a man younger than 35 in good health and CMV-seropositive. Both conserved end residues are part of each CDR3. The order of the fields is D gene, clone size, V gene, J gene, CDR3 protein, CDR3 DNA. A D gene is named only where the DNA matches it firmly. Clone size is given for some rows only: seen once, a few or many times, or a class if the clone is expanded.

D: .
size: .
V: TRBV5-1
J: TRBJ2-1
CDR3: CASKRLTDYNEQFF
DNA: TGCGCCAGCAAGAGACTAACGGACTACAATGAGCAGTTCTTC

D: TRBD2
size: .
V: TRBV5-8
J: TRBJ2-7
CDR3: CASSLDASGSYEQYF
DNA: TGTGCCAGCAGCTTGGACGCCAGCGGGAGTTACGAGCAGTACTTC

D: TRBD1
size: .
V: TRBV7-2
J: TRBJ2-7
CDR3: CASSLRGLFIPYEQYF
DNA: TGTGCCAGCAGCTTAAGGGGGCTGTTCATCCCCTACGAGCAGTACTTC

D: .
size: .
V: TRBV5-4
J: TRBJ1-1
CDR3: CASSLAMKGGKTEAFF
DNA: TGTGCCAGCAGCTTGGCCATGAAAGGGGGTAAGACTGAAGCTTTCTTT

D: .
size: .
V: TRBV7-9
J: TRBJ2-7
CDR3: CASSLQGAVSSYEQYF
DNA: TGTGCCAGCAGCCTTCAAGGCGCGGTGAGCTCCTACGAGCAGTACTTC

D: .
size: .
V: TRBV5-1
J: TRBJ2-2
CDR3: CASSRGWDTGELFF
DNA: TGCGCCAGCAGCCGGGGATGGGACACCGGGGAGCTGTTTTTT

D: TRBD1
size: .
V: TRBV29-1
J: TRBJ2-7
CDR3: CSVEPGQGPYEQYF
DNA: TGCAGCGTTGAGCCGGGACAGGGACCCTACGAGCAGTACTTC

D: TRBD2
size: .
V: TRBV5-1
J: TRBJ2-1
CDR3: CASSLAGEPYNEQFF
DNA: TGCGCCAGCAGCCTAGCGGGAGAACCCTACAATGAGCAGTTCTTC

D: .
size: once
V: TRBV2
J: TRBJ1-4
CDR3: CANRGQLNEKLFF
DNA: TGTGCCAATAGAGGACAGCTTAATGAAAAACTGTTTTTT

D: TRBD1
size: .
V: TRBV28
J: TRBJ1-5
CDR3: CASSSPGQGNQPQHF
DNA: TGTGCCAGCAGCTCACCGGGACAGGGGAATCAGCCCCAGCATTTT

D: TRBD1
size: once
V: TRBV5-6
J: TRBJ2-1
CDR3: CASSLGQGTNEQFF
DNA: TGTGCCAGCAGCTTAGGACAGGGTACAAATGAGCAGTTCTTC